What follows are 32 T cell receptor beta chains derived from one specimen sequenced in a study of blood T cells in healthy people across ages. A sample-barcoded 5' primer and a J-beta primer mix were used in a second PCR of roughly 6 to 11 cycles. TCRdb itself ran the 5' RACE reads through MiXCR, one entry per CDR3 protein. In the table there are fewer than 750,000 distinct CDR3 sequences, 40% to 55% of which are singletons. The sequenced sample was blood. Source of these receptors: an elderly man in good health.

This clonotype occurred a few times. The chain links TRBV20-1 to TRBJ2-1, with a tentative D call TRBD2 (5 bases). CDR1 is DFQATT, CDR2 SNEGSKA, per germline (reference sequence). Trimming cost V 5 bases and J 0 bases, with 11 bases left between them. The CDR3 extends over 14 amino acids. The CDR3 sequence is CSAQRSSSYNEQFF. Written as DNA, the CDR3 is TGCAGTGCTCAGCGGTCGAGCTCCTACAATGAGCAGTTCTTC.

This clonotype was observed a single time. The CDR3 nucleotides read TGTGCCAGCAGTTTTTTCGGCTCCTACAATGAGCAGTTCTTC. This codes for CASSFFGSYNEQFF. This chain links TRBV28 with TRBJ2-1; D remains ambiguous. Trimming took 3 bases from V and 0 from J, leaving 6 bases between them. The germline CDR1 and CDR2 sequences are MDHEN and SYDVKM. The CDR3 length is 14 residues.

The CDR3 DNA follows: TGCAGCGGACGCAGGGTCGGGGAGACCCAGTTCTTC. Translated: CSGRRVGETQFF. The chain employs TRBV29-1 and TRBJ2-1; D tentatively fits TRBD1 or TRBD2 (5 bases each). Trimming shortened V by 7 bases and J by 13 bases, and 20 bases separated the two germline ends. The V gene's germline CDR1 is SQVTM and CDR2 ANQGSEA. The CDR3 is 12 amino acids.

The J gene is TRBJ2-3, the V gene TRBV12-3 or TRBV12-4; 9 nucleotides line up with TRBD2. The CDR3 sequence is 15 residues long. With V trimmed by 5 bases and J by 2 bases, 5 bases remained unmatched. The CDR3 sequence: CASSRASGATDTQYF. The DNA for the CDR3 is TGTGCCAGCAGTCGGGCTAGCGGGGCCACAGATACGCAGTATTTT.

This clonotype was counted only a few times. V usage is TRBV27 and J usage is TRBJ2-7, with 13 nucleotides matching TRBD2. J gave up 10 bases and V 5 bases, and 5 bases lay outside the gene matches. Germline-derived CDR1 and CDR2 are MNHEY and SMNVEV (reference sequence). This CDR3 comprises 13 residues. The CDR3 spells CASSRGLAGDQYF. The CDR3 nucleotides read TGTGCCAGCAGTCGAGGACTAGCGGGGGACCAGTACTTC.

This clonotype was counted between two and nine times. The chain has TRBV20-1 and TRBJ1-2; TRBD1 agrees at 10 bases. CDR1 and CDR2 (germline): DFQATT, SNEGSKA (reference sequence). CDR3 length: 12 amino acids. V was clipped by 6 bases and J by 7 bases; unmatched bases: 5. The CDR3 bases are TGCAGTGCCAGACAGGGGGCGGGTGGCTACACCTTC. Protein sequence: CSARQGAGGYTF.

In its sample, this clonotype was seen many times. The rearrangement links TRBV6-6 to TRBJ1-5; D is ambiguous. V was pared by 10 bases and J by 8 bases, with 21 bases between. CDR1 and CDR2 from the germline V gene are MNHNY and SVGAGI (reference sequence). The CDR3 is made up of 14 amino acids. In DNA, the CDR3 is TGTGCCACAGAGTCCGGGCCCCTCGGCAAGCCCCAGCATTTT. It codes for CATESGPLGKPQHF.

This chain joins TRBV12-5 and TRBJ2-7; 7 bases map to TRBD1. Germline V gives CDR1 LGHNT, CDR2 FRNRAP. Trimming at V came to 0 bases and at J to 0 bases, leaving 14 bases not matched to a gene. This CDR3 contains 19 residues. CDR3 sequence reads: CASGLVQGSSGRSSYEQYF. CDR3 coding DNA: TGTGCTAGTGGTTTGGTACAGGGGTCATCGGGACGAAGCTCCTACGAGCAGTACTTC.

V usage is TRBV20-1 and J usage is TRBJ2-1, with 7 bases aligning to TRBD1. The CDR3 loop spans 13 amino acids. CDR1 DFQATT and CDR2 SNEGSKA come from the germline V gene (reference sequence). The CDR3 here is CSGLGQDYNEQFF. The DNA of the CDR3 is TGCAGCGGATTAGGACAGGATTACAATGAGCAGTTCTTC.

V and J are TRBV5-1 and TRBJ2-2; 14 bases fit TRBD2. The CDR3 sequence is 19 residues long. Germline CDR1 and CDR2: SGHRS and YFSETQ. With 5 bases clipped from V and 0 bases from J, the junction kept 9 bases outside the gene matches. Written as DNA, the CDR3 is TGCGCCAGCAGACAGGGGACTAGCGGGGGAATCGCGAACACCGGGGAGCTGTTTTTT. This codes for CASRQGTSGGIANTGELFF. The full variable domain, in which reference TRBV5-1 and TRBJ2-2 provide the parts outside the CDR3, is KAGVTQTPRYLIKTRGQQVTLSCSPISGHRSVSWYQQTPGQGLQFLFEYFSETQRNKGNFPGRFSGRQFSNSRSEMNVSTLELGDSALYLCASRQGTSGGIANTGELFFGEGSRLTVL.

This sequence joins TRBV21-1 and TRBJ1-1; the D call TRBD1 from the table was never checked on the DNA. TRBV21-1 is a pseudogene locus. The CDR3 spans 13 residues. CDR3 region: CATGRGPGTEAFF. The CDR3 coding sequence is TGTGCCACTGGGCGGGGTCCGGGCACTGAAGCTTTCTTT.

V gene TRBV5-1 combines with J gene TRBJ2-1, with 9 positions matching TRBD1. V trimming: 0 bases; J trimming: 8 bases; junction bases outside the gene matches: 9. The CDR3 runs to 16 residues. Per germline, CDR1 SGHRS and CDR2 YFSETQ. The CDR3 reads CASSLAPGQGFDEQFF. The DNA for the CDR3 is TGCGCCAGCAGCTTGGCCCCGGGACAGGGATTTGATGAGCAGTTCTTC.

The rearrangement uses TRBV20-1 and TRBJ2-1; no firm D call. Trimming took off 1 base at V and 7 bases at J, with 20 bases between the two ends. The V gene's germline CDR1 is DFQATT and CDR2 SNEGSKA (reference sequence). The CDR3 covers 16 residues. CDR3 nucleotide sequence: TGCAGTGCTAGAGTCGTCGCGACGGCCTCGGCAAATGAGCAGTTCTTC. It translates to CSARVVATASANEQFF.

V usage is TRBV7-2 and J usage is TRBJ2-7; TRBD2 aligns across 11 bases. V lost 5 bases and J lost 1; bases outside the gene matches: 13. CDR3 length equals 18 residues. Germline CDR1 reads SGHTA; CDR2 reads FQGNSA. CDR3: CASSLRGASGRSSYEQYF. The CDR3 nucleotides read TGTGCCAGCAGCCTGAGGGGGGCTAGCGGGAGGAGTTCCTACGAGCAGTACTTC. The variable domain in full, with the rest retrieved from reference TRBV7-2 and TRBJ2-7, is GAGVSQSPSNKVTEKGKDVELRCDPISGHTALYWYRQSLGQGLEFLIYFQGNSAPDKSGLPSDRFSAERTGGSVSTLTIQRTQQEDSAVYLCASSLRGASGRSSYEQYFGPGTRLTVT.

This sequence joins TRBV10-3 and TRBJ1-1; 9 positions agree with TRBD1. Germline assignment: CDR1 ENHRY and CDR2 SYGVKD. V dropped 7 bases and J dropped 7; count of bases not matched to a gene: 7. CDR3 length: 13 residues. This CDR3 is CAIKRDRANEAFF. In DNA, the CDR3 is TGTGCCATCAAACGGGACAGGGCAAATGAAGCTTTCTTT.

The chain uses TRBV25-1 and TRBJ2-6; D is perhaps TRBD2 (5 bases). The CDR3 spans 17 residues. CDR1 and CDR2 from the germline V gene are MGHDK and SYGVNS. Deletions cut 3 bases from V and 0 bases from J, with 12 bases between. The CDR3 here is CASSDALGSSGANVLTF. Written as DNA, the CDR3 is TGTGCCAGCAGTGACGCACTAGGATCCTCTGGGGCCAACGTCCTGACTTTC.

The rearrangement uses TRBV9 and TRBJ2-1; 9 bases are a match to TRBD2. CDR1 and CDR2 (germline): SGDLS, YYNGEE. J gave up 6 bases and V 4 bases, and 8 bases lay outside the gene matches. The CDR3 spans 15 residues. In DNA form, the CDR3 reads TGTGCCAGCAGCCAACGAGCGGGAGGAGTCAATGAGCAGTTCTTC. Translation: CASSQRAGGVNEQFF.

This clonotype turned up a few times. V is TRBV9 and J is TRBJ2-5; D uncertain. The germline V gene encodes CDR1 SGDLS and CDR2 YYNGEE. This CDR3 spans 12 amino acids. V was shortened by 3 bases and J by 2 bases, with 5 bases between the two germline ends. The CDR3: CASSGMQETQYF. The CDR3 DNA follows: TGTGCCAGCAGCGGTATGCAAGAGACCCAGTACTTC.

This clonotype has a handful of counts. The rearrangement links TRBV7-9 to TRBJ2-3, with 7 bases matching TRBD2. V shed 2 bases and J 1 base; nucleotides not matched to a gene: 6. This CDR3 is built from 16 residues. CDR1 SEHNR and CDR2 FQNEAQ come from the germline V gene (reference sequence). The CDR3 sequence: CASSLSGGGGTDTQYF. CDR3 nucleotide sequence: TGTGCCAGCAGCTTATCAGGCGGGGGTGGCACAGATACGCAGTATTTT.

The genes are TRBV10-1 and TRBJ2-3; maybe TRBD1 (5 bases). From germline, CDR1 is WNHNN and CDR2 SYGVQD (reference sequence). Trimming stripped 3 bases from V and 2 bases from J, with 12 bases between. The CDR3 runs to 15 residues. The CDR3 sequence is CASSEGRAYTDTQYF. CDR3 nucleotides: TGCGCCAGCAGTGAAGGCAGGGCCTACACAGATACGCAGTATTTT.

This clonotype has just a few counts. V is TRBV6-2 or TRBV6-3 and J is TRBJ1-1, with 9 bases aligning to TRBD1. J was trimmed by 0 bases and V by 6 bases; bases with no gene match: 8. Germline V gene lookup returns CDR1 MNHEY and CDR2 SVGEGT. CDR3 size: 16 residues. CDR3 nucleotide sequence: TGTGCCAGCAGCTATTCGGGACAGGGACTGAACACTGAAGCTTTCTTT. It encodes CASSYSGQGLNTEAFF.

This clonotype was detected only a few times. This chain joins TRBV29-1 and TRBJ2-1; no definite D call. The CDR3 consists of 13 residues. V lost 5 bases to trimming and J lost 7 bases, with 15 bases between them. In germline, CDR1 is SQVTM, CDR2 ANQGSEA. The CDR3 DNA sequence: TGCAGCGTTACCCCGCTTGGGGATAATGAGCAGTTCTTC. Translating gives CSVTPLGDNEQFF.

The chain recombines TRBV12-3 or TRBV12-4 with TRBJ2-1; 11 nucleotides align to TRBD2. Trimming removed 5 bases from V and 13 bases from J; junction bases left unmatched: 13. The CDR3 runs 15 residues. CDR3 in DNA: TGTGCCAGCAGTACACTAGCGGGAGTCGGGGAGACCCAGTTCTTC. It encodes CASSTLAGVGETQFF.

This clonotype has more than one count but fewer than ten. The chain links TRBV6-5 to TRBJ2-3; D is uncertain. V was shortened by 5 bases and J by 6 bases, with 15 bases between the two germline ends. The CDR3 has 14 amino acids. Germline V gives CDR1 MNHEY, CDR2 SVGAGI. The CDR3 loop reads CASSPVTTADTQYF. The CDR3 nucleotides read TGTGCCAGCAGTCCGGTCACGACTGCGGATACGCAGTATTTT.

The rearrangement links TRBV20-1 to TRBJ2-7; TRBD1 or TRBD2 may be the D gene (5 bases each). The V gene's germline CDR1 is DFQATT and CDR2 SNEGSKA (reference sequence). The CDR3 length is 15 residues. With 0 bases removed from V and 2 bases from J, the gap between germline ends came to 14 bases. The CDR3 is CSARDPGGGTYEQYF. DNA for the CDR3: TGCAGTGCTAGAGATCCCGGTGGGGGAACCTACGAGCAGTACTTC.

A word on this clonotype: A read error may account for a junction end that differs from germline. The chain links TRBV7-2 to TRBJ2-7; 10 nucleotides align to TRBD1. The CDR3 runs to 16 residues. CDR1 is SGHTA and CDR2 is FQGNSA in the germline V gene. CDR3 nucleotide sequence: TGTGCCGGCAGCTCCCGACAGGGGGCCGGATCCTACGAGCAGTACTTC. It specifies CAGSSRQGAGSYEQYF. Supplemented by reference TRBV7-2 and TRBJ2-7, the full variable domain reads GAGVSQSPSNKVTEKGKDVELRCDPISGHTALYWYRQSLGQGLEFLIYFQGNSAPDKSGLPSDRFSAERTGGSVSTLTIQRTQQEDSAVYLCAGSSRQGAGSYEQYFGPGTRLTVT.

The CDR3 spells CASSVDAQGFVNEKLFF. CDR3 nucleotide sequence: TGTGCCAGCAGCGTAGATGCCCAGGGTTTTGTTAATGAAAAACTGTTTTTT. The chain joins TRBV9 to TRBJ1-4, with D possibly TRBD1 on 5 matching bases. CDR3 length equals 17 residues. Between the trimmed V and J ends, which lost 0 bases and 4 bases, there was a span of 16 bases. CDR1 and CDR2 from the germline V gene are SGDLS and YYNGEE.

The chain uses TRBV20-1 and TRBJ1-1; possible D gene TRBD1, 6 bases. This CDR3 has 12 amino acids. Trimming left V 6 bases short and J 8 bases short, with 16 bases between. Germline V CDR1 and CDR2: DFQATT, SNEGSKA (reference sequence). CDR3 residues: CSASTGAVEAFF. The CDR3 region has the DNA TGCAGTGCCTCAACGGGGGCGGTCGAAGCTTTCTTT.

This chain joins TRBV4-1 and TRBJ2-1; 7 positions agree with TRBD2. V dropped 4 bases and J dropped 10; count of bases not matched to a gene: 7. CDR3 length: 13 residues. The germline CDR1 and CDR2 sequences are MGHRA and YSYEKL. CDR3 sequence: CASSPTSSGEQFF. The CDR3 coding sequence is TGCGCCAGCAGCCCCACCTCTAGCGGCGAGCAGTTCTTC.

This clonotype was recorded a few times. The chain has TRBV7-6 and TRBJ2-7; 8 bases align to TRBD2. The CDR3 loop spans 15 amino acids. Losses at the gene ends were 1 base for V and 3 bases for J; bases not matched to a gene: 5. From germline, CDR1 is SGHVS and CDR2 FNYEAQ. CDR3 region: CASSLGGTSFYEQYF. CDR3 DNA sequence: TGTGCCAGCAGCTTAGGGGGGACTAGTTTCTACGAGCAGTACTTC.

The CDR3 sequence is CSASRTGLGNEQFF. DNA of the CDR3: TGCAGTGCTAGTCGGACGGGGTTGGGAAATGAGCAGTTCTTC. The rearrangement uses TRBV20-1 and TRBJ2-1, with D perhaps TRBD2 (5 bases). V was pared by 3 bases and J by 7 bases, with 16 bases between. The CDR3 extends over 14 amino acids. Germline CDR1 and CDR2: DFQATT and SNEGSKA (reference sequence).

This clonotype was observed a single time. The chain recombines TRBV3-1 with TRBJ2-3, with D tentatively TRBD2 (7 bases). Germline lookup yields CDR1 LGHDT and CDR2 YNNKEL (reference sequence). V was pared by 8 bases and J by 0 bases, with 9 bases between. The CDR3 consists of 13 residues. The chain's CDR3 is CASGGASTDTQYF. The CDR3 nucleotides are TGTGCCAGCGGGGGGGCCAGCACAGATACGCAGTATTTT.